This passage covers 21 T cell receptor beta chains from one sample sequenced in a study of OX40 agonist ivuxolimab in advanced cancers. The data were produced by immunoSEQ multiplex PCR, yet TCRdb's version contains in-frame clones alone and is incomplete. The sample yields about 110,000 clones, 75% to 95% seen once. The sample here was CD4+ or CD8+ T cells sorted from blood, taken in a trial of the OX40 agonist ivuxolimab. The receptors stem from an adult with an advanced solid tumor such as melanoma, head and neck, liver or kidney cancer.

This clone was counted only a few times. Germline is not matched at one junction end, which may reflect a read error. V is TRBV7-7 and J is TRBJ2-5; a possible D gene is TRBD2 (6 bases). The CDR3 is made up of 15 amino acids. Germline lookup yields CDR1 SSHAT and CDR2 FNYEAQ (reference sequence). In DNA, the CDR3 is TGTGCTAGCAGCTTGGGAGGTACACGGGCGGAGACCCAGTACTTC. Its protein product is CASSLGGTRAETQYF.

The chain has TRBV10-3 and TRBJ2-5; D uncertain. With 3 bases removed from V and 4 bases from J, the gap between germline ends came to 15 bases. The CDR3 contains 15 residues. In germline, CDR1 is ENHRY, CDR2 SYGVKD. The CDR3 nucleotides are TGTGCCATCAGTGATAGGCGCGAAGGAGTAGAGACCCAGTACTTC. Translated, it gives CAISDRREGVETQYF.

The J gene is TRBJ2-7, the V gene TRBV6-8; D remains ambiguous. CDR1 MNHGY and CDR2 SAAAGT come from the germline V gene. V lost 6 bases to trimming and J lost 1 base, with 28 bases between them. The CDR3 runs to 19 residues. The DNA of the CDR3 is TGTGCCAGCAGCTACCACCCCCTGGACCTCCTAATAGAATCCTACGAGCAGTACTTC. It is translated as CASSYHPLDLLIESYEQYF.

This clone was picked up a small number of times. The rearrangement uses TRBV18 and TRBJ1-2; D call uncertain. V shed 4 bases and J shed 8 bases, with 17 bases lying between them. CDR1 and CDR2 (germline): KGHSH, LQKENI. CDR3 size: 14 residues. This CDR3 reads CASSRPSDPSGYTF. The CDR3 DNA follows: TGTGCCAGCTCACGGCCATCAGATCCTTCGGGCTACACCTTC.

The chain recombines TRBV11-2 with TRBJ1-5; the match to TRBD1 covers 9 bases. Losses at the gene ends were 5 bases for V and 7 bases for J; bases not matched to a gene: 3. The CDR3 runs 13 residues. Germline V gives CDR1 SGHAT, CDR2 FQNNGV. CDR3 nucleotide sequence: TGTGCCAGCAGCGCGACAGGGGGACAGCCCCAGCATTTT. Its protein is CASSATGGQPQHF.

The genes are TRBV5-1 and TRBJ2-2, with 7 bases identical to TRBD1. The CDR3 covers 15 residues. Germline V gene data show CDR1 as SGHRS and CDR2 as YFSETQ. V gave up 4 bases and J gave up 4 bases; unmatched junction bases: 7. CDR3 coding DNA: TGCGCCAGCAGCCTCCGGGACAGCCGCACCGGGGAGCTGTTTTTT. Translation gives CASSLRDSRTGELFF.

In its sample, this clone was seen once. CDR3 bases: TGTGCCAGCTTATACCGGGGGCAGACTTACACAGATACGCAGTATTTT. This gives the protein CASLYRGQTYTDTQYF. V is TRBV5-6 and J is TRBJ2-3; D may correspond to TRBD1 or TRBD2 (6 bases each). Trimming left V 7 bases short and J 2 bases short, with 20 bases between. The CDR3 has 16 amino acids. The germline gives CDR1 SGHDT, CDR2 YYEEEE. Looking up the rest from reference TRBV5-6 and TRBJ2-3 gives the full variable domain: DAGVTQSPTHLIKTRGQQVTLRCSPKSGHDTVSWYQQALGQGPQFIFQYYEEEERQRGNFPDRFSGHQFPNYSSELNVNALLLGDSALYLCASLYRGQTYTDTQYFGPGTRLTVL.

The CDR3 DNA reads as TGTGCCAGCAGTTCAGACAGGGGCAATGAGCAGTTCTTC. This codes for CASSSDRGNEQFF. The rearrangement uses TRBV28 and TRBJ2-1; 8 nucleotides agree with TRBD1. The V gene end was trimmed by 4 bases and the J gene end by 6 bases; junction bases not matched to a gene: 2. Germline CDR1 and CDR2: MDHEN and SYDVKM. The CDR3 runs to 13 residues.

The CDR3: CASSLPGQGEDTQYF. Written as DNA, the CDR3 is TGCGCCAGCAGCTTACCGGGACAGGGTGAAGATACGCAGTATTTT. V is TRBV5-1 and J is TRBJ2-3, with 9 bases that match TRBD1. Germline loops: CDR1 SGHRS, CDR2 YFSETQ. The J segment lost 5 bases and the V segment lost 2 bases, leaving 6 bases of the junction unmatched. This CDR3 has 15 residues.

V usage is TRBV9 and J usage is TRBJ2-2; TRBD1 agrees at 7 bases. J lost 0 bases, V lost 5 bases, and 4 bases had no gene match. The CDR3 length is 15 residues. Germline V gene sequence: CDR1 SGDLS, CDR2 YYNGEE. Here the CDR3 DNA reads TGTGCCAGCAGACCGACAGGGTCGAACACCGGGGAGCTGTTTTTT. Residues: CASRPTGSNTGELFF.

CDR3 in amino acids: CASSGSSGSNNSPLHF. The CDR3 DNA is TGTGCCAGCAGTGGATCATCGGGGTCTAATAATTCACCCCTCCACTTT. V gene TRBV2 combines with J gene TRBJ1-6; unclear D gene. The CDR3 runs to 16 residues. V lost 4 bases, J lost 5 bases, and 15 bases lay in between. Germline assignment: CDR1 SNHLY and CDR2 FYNNEI. Full variable domain (remainder filled in from reference TRBV2 and TRBJ1-6): EPEVTQTPSHQVTQMGQEVILRCVPISNHLYFYWYRQILGQKVEFLVSFYNNEISEKSEIFDDQFSVERPDGSNFTLKIRSTKLEDSAMYFCASSGSSGSNNSPLHFGNGTRLTVT.

J is TRBJ1-1 and V is TRBV28; 7 bases agree with TRBD1. V dropped 5 bases and J dropped 3; count of bases not matched to a gene: 6. Germline loops: CDR1 MDHEN, CDR2 SYDVKM. CDR3 length: 14 amino acids. The CDR3 DNA follows: TGTGCCAGCAGTCCACAGGACAGGTACACTGAAGCTTTCTTT. Protein sequence: CASSPQDRYTEAFF.

V is TRBV2 and J is TRBJ2-1; 10 nucleotides line up with TRBD2. The J segment lost 3 bases and the V segment lost 1 base, leaving 9 bases of the junction unmatched. CDR1 and CDR2 from the germline V gene are SNHLY and FYNNEI. The CDR3 totals 18 residues. CDR3 DNA sequence: TGTGCCAGCAGTGAAGAGCGGGAGGGCCGGCGAATCTACAATGAGCAGTTCTTC. The encoded protein is CASSEEREGRRIYNEQFF.

J is TRBJ2-5 and V is TRBV27, with D perhaps TRBD1 (5 bases). V lost 5 bases, J lost 4 bases, and 14 bases lay in between. Germline-derived CDR1 and CDR2 are MNHEY and SMNVEV (reference sequence). This CDR3 has 14 amino acids. The CDR3 region has the DNA TGTGCCAGCAGTAAAAGGGGCACCTCAGAGACCCAGTACTTC. Translating gives CASSKRGTSETQYF.

The V gene is TRBV6-1, the J gene TRBJ2-7, with 8 nucleotides matching TRBD1. Trimming removed 6 bases from V and 2 bases from J; junction bases left unmatched: 3. CDR1 and CDR2 from the germline V gene are MNHNS and SASEGT. The CDR3 spans 13 residues. CDR3 amino acids: CASSVGQAYEQYF. DNA for the CDR3: TGTGCCAGCAGCGTGGGACAGGCCTACGAGCAGTACTTC.

This sequence joins TRBV28 and TRBJ1-3; 7 bases agree with TRBD1. After removal of 2 bases from V and 0 bases from J, the junction contained 4 bases not matched to a gene. CDR1 is MDHEN, CDR2 SYDVKM, per germline. The CDR3 totals 16 residues. This chain's CDR3 is CASSLPGQPSGNTIYF. The CDR3 DNA follows: TGTGCCAGCAGTTTACCGGGACAGCCCTCTGGAAACACCATATATTTT.

This chain connects TRBV7-8 to TRBJ1-2; 8 nucleotides match TRBD1. CDR3 length equals 14 residues. CDR1 and CDR2 from the germline V gene are SGHVS and FQNEAQ. V was pared by 2 bases and J by 6 bases, with 5 bases of the junction left unmatched. In nucleotides, the CDR3 is TGTGCCAGCAGCTTAATGACAGGGGCGCATGGCTACACCTTC. It translates to CASSLMTGAHGYTF. The complete variable domain, with remaining parts taken from reference TRBV7-8 and TRBJ1-2, reads GAGVSQSPRYKVAKRGQDVALRCDPISGHVSLFWYQQALGQGPEFLTYFQNEAQLDKSGLPSDRFFAERPEGSVSTLKIQRTQQEDSAVYLCASSLMTGAHGYTFGSGTRLTVV.

The chain links TRBV9 to TRBJ2-1; tentative D call: TRBD2 (6 bases). The germline CDR1 and CDR2 sequences are SGDLS and YYNGEE. The CDR3 consists of 13 residues. V lost 3 bases to trimming and J lost 8 bases, with 12 bases between them. The DNA for the CDR3 is TGTGCCAGCAGCGCCGTGGGGGGTTATGAGCAGTTCTTC. Its protein is CASSAVGGYEQFF.

The chain carries TRBV19 and TRBJ1-5; weak D call: TRBD1 (5 bases). This CDR3 region has 12 residues. CDR1 LNHDA and CDR2 SQIVND come from the germline V gene (reference sequence). Trimming shortened V by 7 bases and J by 11 bases, and 15 bases separated the two germline ends. CDR3 DNA: TGTGCCAGTACCCTAAATGGGGGAGCCCAGCATTTT. Protein sequence: CASTLNGGAQHF.

This clone was detected a few times. The chain recombines TRBV7-2 with TRBJ2-7; D perhaps matches TRBD1 (6 bases). Germline values: CDR1 SGHTA, CDR2 FQGNSA. The CDR3 length is 16 residues. V gave up 1 base and J gave up 4 bases, with 17 bases separating them. The CDR3 protein is CASSLVPPPQGYEQYF. The DNA of the CDR3 is TGTGCCAGCAGCTTAGTACCCCCCCCACAGGGTTACGAGCAGTACTTC.

V is TRBV7-2 and J is TRBJ2-7; 8 positions match TRBD2. V lost 5 bases and J lost 5; bases outside the gene matches: 14. Per germline, CDR1 SGHTA and CDR2 FQGNSA. This CDR3 is 16 amino acids long. The CDR3 reads CASSPYYSGSGNEQYF. In DNA, the CDR3 is TGTGCCAGCAGCCCGTATTACAGCGGGAGCGGGAACGAGCAGTACTTC.